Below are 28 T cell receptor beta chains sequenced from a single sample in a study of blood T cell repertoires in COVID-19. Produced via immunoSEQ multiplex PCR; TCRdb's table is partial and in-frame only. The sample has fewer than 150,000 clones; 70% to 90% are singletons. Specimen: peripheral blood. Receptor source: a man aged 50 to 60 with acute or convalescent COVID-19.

The CDR3 DNA follows: TGTGCCAGCAGCCTTGGACAGACAAACACTGAAGCTTTCTTT. It yields the protein CASSLGQTNTEAFF. The chain uses TRBV9 and TRBJ1-1; weak D call: TRBD1 (6 bases). V was cut by 4 bases and J by 2 bases, with 12 bases left in between. The length of the CDR3 is 14 residues. Germline V CDR1 and CDR2: SGDLS, YYNGEE.

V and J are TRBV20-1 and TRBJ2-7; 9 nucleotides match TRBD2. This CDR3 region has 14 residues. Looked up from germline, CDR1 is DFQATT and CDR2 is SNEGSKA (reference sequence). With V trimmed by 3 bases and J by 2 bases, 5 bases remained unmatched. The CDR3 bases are TGCAGTGCTAGTCTCAGCGGGAGGACCTACGAGCAGTACTTC. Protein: CSASLSGRTYEQYF.

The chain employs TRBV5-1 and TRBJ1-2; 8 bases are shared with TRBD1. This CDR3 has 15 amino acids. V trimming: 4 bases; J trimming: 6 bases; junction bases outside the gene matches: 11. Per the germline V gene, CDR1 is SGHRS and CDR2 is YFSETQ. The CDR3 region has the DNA TGCGCCAGCAGCGATAGGACAGGGATTGGCCATGGCTACACCTTC. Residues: CASSDRTGIGHGYTF.

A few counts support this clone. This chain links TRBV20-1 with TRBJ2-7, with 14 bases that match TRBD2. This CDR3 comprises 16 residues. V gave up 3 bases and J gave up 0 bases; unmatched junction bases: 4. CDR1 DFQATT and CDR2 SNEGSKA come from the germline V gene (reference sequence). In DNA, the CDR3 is TGCAGTGCTAGTGGGACTAGCGGGAGTAGCTCCTACGAGCAGTACTTC. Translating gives CSASGTSGSSSYEQYF.

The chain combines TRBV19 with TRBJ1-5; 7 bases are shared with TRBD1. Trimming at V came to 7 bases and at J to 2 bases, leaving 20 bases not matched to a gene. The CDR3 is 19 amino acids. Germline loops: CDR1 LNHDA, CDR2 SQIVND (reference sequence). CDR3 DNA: TGTGCCAGTACCTCATCCACGCCCACAGGGGCTAATGGCAATCAGCCCCAGCATTTT. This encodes CASTSSTPTGANGNQPQHF.

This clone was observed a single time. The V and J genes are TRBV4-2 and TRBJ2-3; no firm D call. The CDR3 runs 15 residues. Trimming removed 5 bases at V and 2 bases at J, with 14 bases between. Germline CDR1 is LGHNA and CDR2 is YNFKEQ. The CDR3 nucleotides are TGTGCCAGCAGCTCGCGCCAATACTCCACAGATACGCAGTATTTT. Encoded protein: CASSSRQYSTDTQYF.

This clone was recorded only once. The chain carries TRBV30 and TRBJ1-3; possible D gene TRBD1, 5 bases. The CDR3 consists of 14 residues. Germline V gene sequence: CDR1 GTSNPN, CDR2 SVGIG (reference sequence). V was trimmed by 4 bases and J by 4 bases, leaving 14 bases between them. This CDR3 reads CAWNGGGRGNTIYF. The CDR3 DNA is TGTGCCTGGAACGGGGGGGGAAGAGGAAACACCATATATTTT.

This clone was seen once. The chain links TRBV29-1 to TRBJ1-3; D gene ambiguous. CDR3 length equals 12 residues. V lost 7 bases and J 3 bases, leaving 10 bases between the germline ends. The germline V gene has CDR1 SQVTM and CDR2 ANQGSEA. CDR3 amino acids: CSAQLVGNTIYF. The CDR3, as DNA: TGCAGCGCGCAGTTGGTTGGAAACACCATATATTTT. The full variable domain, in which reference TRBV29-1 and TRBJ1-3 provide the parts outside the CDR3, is SAVISQKPSRDICQRGTSLTIQCQVDSQVTMMFWYRQQPGQSLTLIATANQGSEATYESGFVIDKFPISRPNLTFSTLTVSNMSPEDSSIYLCSAQLVGNTIYFGEGSWLTVV.

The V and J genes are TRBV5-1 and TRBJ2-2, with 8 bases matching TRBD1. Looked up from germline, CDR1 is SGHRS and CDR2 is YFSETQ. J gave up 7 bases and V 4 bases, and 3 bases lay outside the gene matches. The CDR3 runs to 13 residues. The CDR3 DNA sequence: TGCGCCAGCAGCCCGGGACAGGTCGGGGAGCTGTTTTTT. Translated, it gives CASSPGQVGELFF.

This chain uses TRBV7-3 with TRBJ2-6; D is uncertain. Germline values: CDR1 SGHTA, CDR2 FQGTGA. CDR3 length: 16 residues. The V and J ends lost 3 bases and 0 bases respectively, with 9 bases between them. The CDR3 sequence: CASSLSASSGANVLTF. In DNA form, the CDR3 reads TGTGCCAGCAGCTTGTCCGCGAGCTCTGGGGCCAACGTCCTGACTTTC.

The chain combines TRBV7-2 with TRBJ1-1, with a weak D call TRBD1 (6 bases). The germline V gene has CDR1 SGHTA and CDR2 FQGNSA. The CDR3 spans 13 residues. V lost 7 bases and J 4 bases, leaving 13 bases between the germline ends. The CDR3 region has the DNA TGTGCCAGCAATCGGGGGGGCGGCACTGAAGCTTTCTTT. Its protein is CASNRGGGTEAFF.

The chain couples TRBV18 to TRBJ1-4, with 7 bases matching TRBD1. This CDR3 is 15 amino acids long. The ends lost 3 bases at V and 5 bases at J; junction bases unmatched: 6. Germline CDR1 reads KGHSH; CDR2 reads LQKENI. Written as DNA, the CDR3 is TGTGCCAGCTCACCGGACAGGACTATCAATGAAAAACTGTTTTTT. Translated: CASSPDRTINEKLFF.

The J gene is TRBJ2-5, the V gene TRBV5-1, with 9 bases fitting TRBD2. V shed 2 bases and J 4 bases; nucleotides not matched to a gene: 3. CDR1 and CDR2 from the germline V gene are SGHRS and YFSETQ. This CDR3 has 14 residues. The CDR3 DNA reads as TGCGCCAGCAGCTTTAGCGGGAGAGGAGAGACCCAGTACTTC. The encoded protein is CASSFSGRGETQYF. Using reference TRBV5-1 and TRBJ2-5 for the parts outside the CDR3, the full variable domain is KAGVTQTPRYLIKTRGQQVTLSCSPISGHRSVSWYQQTPGQGLQFLFEYFSETQRNKGNFPGRFSGRQFSNSRSEMNVSTLELGDSALYLCASSFSGRGETQYFGPGTRLLVL.

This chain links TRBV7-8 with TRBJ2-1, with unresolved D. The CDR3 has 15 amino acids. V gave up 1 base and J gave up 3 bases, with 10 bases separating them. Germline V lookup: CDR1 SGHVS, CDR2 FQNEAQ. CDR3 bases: TGTGCCAGCAGCTTAGGCCCGGGTAGCTACAATGAGCAGTTCTTC. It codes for CASSLGPGSYNEQFF.

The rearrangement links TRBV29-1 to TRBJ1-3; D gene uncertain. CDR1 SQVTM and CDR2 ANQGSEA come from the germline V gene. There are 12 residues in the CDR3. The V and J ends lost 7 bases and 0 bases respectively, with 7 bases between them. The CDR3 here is CSAQISGNTIYF. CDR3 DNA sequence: TGCAGCGCTCAAATCTCTGGAAACACCATATATTTT.

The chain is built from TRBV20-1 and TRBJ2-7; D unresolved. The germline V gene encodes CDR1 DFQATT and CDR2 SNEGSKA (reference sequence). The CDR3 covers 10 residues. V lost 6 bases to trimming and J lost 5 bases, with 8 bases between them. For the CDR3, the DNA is TGCAGTGCCCTGTTCCACGAGCAGTACTTC. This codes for CSALFHEQYF.

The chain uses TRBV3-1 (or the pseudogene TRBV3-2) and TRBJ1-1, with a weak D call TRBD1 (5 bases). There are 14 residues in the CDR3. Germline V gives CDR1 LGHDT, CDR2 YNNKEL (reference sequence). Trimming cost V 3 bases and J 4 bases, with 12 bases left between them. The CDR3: CASSHAGSGTEAFF. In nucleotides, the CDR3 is TGTGCCAGCAGCCATGCAGGGTCGGGCACTGAAGCTTTCTTT.

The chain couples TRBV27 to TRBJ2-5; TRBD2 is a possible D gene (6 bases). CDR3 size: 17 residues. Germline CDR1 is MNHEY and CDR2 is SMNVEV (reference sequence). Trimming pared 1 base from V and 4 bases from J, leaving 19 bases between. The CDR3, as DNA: TGTGCCAGCAGTTTATGGCCCCTTGGCGGGAATCGAGAGACCCAGTACTTC. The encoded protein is CASSLWPLGGNRETQYF.

DNA for the CDR3: TGTGCCAGCAGCCGCCGGGACAGGGGCGCCTACGAGCAGTACTTC. It yields the protein CASSRRDRGAYEQYF. The chain is built from TRBV11-3 and TRBJ2-7, with TRBD1 matching 10 bases. CDR1 is SGHNT, CDR2 YENEEA, per germline. The V and J ends lost 5 bases and 2 bases, in that order; junction bases with no gene match: 6. The CDR3 runs to 15 residues. Using reference TRBV11-3 and TRBJ2-7 for the parts outside the CDR3, the full variable domain is EAGVVQSPRYKIIEKKQPVAFWCNPISGHNTLYWYLQNLGQGPELLIRYENEEAVDDSQLPKDRFSAERLKGVDSTLKIQPAELGDSAVYLCASSRRDRGAYEQYFGPGTRLTVT.

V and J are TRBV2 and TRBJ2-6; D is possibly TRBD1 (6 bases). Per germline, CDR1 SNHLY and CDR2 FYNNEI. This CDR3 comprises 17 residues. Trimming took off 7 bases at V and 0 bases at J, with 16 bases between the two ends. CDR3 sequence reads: CASNVQGTLSGANVLTF. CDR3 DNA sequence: TGTGCCAGCAATGTACAGGGAACACTCTCTGGGGCCAACGTCCTGACTTTC.

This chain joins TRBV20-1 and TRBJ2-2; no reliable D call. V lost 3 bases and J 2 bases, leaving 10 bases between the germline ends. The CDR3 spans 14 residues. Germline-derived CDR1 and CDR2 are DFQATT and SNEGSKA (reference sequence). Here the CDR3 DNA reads TGCAGTGCTAGTCCCGACACAAACACCGGGGAGCTGTTTTTT. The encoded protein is CSASPDTNTGELFF.

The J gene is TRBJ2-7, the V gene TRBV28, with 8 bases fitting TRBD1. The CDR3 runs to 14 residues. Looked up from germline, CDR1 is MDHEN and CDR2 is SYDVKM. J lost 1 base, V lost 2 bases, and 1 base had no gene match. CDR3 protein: CASSLGQGSYEQYF. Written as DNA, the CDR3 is TGTGCCAGCAGTTTAGGACAGGGTTCCTACGAGCAGTACTTC. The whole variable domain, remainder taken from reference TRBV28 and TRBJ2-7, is DVKVTQSSRYLVKRTGEKVFLECVQDMDHENMFWYRQDPGLGLRLIYFSYDVKMKEKGDIPEGYSVSREKKERFSLILESASTNQTSMYLCASSLGQGSYEQYFGPGTRLTVT.

CDR3 loop: CASSYQDNYGYTF. Written as DNA, the CDR3 is TGTGCCAGCAGTTACCAGGATAACTATGGCTACACCTTC. The chain employs TRBV6-5 and TRBJ1-2; no definite D call. Germline CDR1 is MNHEY and CDR2 is SVGAGI. The V end was cut by 2 bases, the J end by 1 base, with 5 bases between. The CDR3 spans 13 residues.

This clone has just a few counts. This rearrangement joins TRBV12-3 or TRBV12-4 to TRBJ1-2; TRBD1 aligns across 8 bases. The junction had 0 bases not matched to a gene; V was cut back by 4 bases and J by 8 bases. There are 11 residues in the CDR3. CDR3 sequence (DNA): TGTGCCAGCAGTTACAGGGGGGGCTACACCTTC. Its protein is CASSYRGGYTF.

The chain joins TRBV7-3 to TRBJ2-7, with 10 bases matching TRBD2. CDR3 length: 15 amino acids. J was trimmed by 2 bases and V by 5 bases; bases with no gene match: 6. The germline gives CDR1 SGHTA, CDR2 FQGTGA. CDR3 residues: CASSLHSGGAYEQYF. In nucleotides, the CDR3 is TGTGCCAGCAGCCTCCACAGCGGGGGGGCCTACGAGCAGTACTTC. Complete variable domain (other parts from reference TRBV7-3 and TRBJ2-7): GAGVSQTPSNKVTEKGKYVELRCDPISGHTALYWYRQSLGQGPEFLIYFQGTGAADDSGLPNDRFFAVRPEGSVSTLKIQRTERGDSAVYLCASSLHSGGAYEQYFGPGTRLTVT.

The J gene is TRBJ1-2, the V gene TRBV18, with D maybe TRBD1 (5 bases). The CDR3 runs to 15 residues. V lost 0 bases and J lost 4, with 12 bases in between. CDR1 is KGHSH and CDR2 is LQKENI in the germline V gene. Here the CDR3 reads CASSPPWGGGYGYTF. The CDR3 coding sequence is TGTGCCAGCTCACCACCATGGGGCGGGGGCTATGGCTACACCTTC.

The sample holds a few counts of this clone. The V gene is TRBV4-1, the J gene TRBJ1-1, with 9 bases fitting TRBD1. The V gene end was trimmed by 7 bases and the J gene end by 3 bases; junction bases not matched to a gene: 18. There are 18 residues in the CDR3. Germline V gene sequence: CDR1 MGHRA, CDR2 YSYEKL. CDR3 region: CASMGTAQGAGKDTEAFF. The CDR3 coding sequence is TGCGCCAGCATGGGAACCGCACAGGGGGCTGGTAAGGACACTGAAGCTTTCTTT.

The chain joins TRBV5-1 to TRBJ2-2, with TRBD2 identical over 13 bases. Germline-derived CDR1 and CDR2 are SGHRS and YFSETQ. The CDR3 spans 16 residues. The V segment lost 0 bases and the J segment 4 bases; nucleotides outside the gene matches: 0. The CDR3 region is CASSLGLAGGTGELFF. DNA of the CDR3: TGCGCCAGCAGCTTGGGACTAGCGGGGGGCACCGGGGAGCTGTTTTTT.